This T cell receptor (beta chain) is from a study of blood T cells in healthy people across ages. Whole-study context: Capture by template switching was about one barcoded beta molecule per two T cells.

A sample-barcoded 5' primer and a J-beta primer mix were used in a second PCR of about 7 to 12 cycles. TCRdb passed the 5' RACE reads through MiXCR, listing each CDR3 protein once. The sample includes 650,000 to 1,000,000 distinct CDR3 sequences, about 36% of them seen just once. V was clipped by 1 base and J by 10 bases, with 14 bases between them. There are 15 residues in the CDR3. The sequence came from a man aged 18 to 30 in good health. The chain carries TRBV12-3 or TRBV12-4 and TRBJ1-6; possible D gene TRBD1, 5 bases. Sequenced sample: blood. The CDR3 reads CASSLGGGYYSPLHF. The CDR3 nucleotides read TGTGCCAGCAGTTTAGGGGGGGGGTATTACTCACCCCTCCACTTT.